The clone carrying this T cell receptor (beta chain) occurred many times. The CDR3 is made up of 15 amino acids. V was clipped by 2 bases and J by 2 bases; unmatched bases: 5. From germline, CDR1 is SGHNT and CDR2 YYREEE (reference sequence). This sample stems from a study of T cells in Graves' hyperthyroidism and ophthalmopathy. There were TCR beta CDR3 regions amplified from RNA transcripts. With the HTBI primer set, the TCR CDR3 went through a first round of RT-PCR. MiXCR was run by TCRdb on the multiplex PCR reads, yielding one entry per CDR3 protein. The data show about 200,000 distinct CDR3 sequences, 15% to 20% seen once.

This clonotype was obtained from a man between 45 and 60 years old with Graves' hyperthyroidism. The rearrangement uses TRBV5-4 and TRBJ2-7; 9 nucleotides align to TRBD2. The sequenced sample consisted of blood. The CDR3 region is CASSFGLATTYEQYF. Written as DNA, the CDR3 is TGTGCCAGCAGCTTCGGACTAGCGACTACCTACGAGCAGTACTTC.